This T cell receptor (beta chain) was observed in a study of shared clonotypes between healthy human individuals. CDR3 length: 16 residues. Germline V gene lookup returns CDR1 MNHEY and CDR2 SVGAGI. Trimming cost V 0 bases and J 2 bases, with 12 bases left between them. Repertoires were generated with immunoSEQ multiplex PCR, while TCRdb's copy carries only in-frame clones and drops some. The profile shows approximately 980,000 clones, around three quarters of them singletons. Whole-study results and caveats: Estimated clonotype richness was generally higher in naive than memory subsets. Owing to a small donor count, the genetic and exposure-history diversity represented was limited.

As regards this clone: Its specificity is unknown.

This receptor was identified in a man between 18 and 35 years old in good health. The sequencing sample was made of memory CD4+ T cells sorted from blood. Subset here: CD45RA-negative fraction. The V gene is TRBV6-5, the J gene TRBJ2-3, with D possibly TRBD1 on 6 matching bases. The CDR3 loop is CASSYSGAGVTDTQYF. Written as DNA, the CDR3 is TGTGCCAGCAGTTACTCTGGGGCAGGGGTCACAGATACGCAGTATTTT.